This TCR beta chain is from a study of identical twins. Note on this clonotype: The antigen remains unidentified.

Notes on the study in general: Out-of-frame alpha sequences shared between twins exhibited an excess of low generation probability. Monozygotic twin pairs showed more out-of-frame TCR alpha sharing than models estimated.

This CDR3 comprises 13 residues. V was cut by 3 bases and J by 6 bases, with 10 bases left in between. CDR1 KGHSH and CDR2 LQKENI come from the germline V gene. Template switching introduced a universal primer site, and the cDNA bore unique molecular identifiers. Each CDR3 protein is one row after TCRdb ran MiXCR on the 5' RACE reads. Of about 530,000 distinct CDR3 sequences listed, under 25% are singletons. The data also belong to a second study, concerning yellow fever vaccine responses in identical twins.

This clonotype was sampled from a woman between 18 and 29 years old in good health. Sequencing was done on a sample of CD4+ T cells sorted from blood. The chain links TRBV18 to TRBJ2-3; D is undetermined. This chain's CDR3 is CASSPGPADTQYF. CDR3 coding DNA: TGTGCCAGCTCACCGGGTCCCGCGGATACGCAGTATTTT.